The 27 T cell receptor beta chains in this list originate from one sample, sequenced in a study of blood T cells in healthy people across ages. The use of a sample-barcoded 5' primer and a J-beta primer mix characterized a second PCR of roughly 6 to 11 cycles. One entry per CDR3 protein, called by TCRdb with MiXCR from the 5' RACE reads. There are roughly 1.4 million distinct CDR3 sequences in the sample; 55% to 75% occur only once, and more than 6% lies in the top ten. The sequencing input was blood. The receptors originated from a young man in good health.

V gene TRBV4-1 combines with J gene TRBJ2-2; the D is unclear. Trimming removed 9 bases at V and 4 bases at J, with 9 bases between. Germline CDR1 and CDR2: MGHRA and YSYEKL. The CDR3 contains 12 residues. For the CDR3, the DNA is TGCGCCAGTAGAATGATCACCGGGGAGCTGTTTTTT. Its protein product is CASRMITGELFF.

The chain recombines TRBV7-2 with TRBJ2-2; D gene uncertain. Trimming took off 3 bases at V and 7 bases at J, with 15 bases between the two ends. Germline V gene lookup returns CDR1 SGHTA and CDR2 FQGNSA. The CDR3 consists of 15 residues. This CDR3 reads CASSFVSGLGGELFF. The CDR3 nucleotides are TGTGCCAGCAGCTTTGTGTCAGGTCTAGGCGGGGAGCTGTTTTTT.

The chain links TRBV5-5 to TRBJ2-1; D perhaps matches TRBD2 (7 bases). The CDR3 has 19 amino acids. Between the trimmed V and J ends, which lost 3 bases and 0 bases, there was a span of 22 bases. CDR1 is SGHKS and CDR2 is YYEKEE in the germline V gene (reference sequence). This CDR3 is CASSWKDGGRGSSYNEQFF. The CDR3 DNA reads TGTGCCAGCAGCTGGAAGGATGGAGGGAGGGGGAGCTCCTACAATGAGCAGTTCTTC.

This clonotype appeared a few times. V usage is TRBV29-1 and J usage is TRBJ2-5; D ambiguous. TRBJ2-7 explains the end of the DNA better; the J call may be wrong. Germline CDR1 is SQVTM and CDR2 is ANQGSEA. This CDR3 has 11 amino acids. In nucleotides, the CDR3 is TGCAGCGTTGCCAACGGCTACGAGCAGTACTTC. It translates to CSVANGYEQYF.

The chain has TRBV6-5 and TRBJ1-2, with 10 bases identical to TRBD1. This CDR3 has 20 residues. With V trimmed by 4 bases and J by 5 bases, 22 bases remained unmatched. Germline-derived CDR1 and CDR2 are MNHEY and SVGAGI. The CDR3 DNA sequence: TGTGCCAGCAGTTCCCTCGGCGTGGGACAGGGGCTTCGAATCGAATATGGCTACACCTTC. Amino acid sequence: CASSSLGVGQGLRIEYGYTF.

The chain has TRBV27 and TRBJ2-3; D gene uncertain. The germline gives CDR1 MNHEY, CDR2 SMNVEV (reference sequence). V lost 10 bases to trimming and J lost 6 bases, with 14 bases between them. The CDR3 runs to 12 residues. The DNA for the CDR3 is TGTGCCAACGGCTTCTCCGGGGATACGCAGTATTTT. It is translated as CANGFSGDTQYF.

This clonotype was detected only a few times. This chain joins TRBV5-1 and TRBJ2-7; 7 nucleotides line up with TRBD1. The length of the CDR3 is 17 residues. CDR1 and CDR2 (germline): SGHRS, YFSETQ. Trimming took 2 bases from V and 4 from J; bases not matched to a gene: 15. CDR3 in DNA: TGCGCCAGCAGCTTAAACCCGCTTGGGGACAGAATATACGAGCAGTACTTC. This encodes CASSLNPLGDRIYEQYF.

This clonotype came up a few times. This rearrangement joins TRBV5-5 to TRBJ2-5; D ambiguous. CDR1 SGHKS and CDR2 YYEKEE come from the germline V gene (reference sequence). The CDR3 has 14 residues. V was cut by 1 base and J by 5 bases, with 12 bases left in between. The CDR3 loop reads CASSLNGPQETQYF. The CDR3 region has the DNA TGTGCCAGCAGCTTGAACGGACCGCAGGAGACCCAGTACTTC.

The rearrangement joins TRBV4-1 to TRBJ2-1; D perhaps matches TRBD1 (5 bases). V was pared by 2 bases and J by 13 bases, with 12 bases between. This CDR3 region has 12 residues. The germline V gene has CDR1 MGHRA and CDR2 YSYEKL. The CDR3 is CASSQLFRDQFF. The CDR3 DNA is TGCGCCAGCAGCCAACTCTTCAGGGATCAGTTCTTC.

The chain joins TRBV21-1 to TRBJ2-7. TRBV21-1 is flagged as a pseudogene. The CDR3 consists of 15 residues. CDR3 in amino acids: CASSKGAYSSYEQYF. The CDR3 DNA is TGTGCCAGCAGCAAAGGGGCTTATTCCTCCTACGAGCAGTACTTC.

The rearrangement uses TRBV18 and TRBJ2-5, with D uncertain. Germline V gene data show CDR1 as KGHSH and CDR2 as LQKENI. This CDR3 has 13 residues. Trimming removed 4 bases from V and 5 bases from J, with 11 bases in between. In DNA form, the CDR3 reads TGTGCCAGCTCACGCCCCACCGGGGAGACCCAGTACTTC. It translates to CASSRPTGETQYF.

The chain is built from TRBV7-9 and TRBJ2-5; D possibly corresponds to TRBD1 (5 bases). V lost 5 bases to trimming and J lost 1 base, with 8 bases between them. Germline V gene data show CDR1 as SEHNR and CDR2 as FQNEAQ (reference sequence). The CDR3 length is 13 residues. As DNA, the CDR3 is TGTGCCAGCAGCAATGGGGCCCAAGAGACCCAGTACTTC. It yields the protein CASSNGAQETQYF.

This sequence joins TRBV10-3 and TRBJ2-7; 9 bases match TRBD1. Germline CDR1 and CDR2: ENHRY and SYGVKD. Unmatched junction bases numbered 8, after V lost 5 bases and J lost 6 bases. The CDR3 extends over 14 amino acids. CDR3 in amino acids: CAISPGTGWIEQYF. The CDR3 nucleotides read TGTGCCATCAGTCCCGGGACAGGGTGGATCGAGCAGTACTTC.

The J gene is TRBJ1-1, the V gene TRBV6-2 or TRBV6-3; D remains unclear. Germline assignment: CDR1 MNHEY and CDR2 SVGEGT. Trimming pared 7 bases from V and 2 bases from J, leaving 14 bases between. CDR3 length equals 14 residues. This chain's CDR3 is CASTRSVSNTEAFF. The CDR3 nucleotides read TGTGCCAGCACACGCTCTGTCAGCAACACTGAAGCTTTCTTT.

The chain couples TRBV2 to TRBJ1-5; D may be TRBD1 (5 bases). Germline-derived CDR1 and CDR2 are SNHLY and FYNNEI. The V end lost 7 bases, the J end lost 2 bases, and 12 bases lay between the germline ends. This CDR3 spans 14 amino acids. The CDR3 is CASNIRGGNQPQHF. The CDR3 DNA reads TGTGCCAGCAATATAAGGGGTGGCAATCAGCCCCAGCATTTT.

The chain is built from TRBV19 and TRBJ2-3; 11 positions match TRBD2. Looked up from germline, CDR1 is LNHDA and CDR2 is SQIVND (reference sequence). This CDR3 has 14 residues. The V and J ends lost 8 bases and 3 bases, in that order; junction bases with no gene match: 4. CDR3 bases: TGTGCCAGTCAGACTAGCGGGGTAACAGATACGCAGTATTTT. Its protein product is CASQTSGVTDTQYF.

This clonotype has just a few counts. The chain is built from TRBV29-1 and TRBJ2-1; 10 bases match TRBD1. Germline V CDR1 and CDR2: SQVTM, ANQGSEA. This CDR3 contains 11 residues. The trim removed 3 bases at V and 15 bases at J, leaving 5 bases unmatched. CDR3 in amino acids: CSVEIGTGAFF. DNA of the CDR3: TGCAGCGTTGAGATCGGGACAGGGGCGTTCTTC.

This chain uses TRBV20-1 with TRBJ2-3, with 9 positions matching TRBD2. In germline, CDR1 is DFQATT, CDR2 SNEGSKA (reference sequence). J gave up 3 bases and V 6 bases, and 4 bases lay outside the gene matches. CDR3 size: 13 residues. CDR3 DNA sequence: TGCAGTGCCAGGACTAGCGAGACAGATACGCAGTATTTT. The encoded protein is CSARTSETDTQYF.

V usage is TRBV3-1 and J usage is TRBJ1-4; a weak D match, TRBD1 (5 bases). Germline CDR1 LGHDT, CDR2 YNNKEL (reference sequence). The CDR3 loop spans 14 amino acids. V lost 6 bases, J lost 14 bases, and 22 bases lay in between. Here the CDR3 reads CASSQRRGGARLFF. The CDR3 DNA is TGTGCCAGCAGTCAAAGGAGGGGCGGGGCGCGGCTGTTTTTT.

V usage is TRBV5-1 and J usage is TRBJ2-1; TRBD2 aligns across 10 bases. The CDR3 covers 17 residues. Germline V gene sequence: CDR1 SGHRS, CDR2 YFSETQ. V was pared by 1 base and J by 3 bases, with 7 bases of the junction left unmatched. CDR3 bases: TGCGCCAGCAGCTTGAGCCGAAGCGGGAGGGGCTACAATGAGCAGTTCTTC. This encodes CASSLSRSGRGYNEQFF.

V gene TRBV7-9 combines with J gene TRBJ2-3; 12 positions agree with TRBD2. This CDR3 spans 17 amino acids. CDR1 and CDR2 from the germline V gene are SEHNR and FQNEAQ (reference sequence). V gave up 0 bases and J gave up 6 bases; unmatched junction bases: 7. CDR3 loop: CASSLALASGGADTQYF. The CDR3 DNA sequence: TGTGCCAGCAGCTTAGCGCTTGCTAGCGGGGGGGCGGATACGCAGTATTTT. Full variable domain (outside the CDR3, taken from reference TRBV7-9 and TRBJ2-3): DTGVSQNPRHKITKRGQNVTFRCDPISEHNRLYWYRQTLGQGPEFLTYFQNEAQLEKSRLLSDRFSAERPKGSFSTLEIQRTEQGDSAMYLCASSLALASGGADTQYFGPGTRLTVL.

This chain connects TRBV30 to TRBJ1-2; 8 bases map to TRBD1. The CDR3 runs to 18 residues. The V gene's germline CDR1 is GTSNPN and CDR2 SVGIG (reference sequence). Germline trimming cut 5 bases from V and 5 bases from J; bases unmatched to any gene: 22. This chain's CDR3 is CAWHTAVTGVYRSYGYTF. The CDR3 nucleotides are TGTGCCTGGCATACGGCTGTGACAGGGGTTTACAGGTCGTATGGCTACACCTTC.

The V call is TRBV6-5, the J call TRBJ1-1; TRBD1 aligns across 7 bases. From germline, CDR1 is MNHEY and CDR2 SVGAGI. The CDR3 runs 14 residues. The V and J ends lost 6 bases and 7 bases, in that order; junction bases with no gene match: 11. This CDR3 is CASSVGGGYGEAFF. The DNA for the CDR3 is TGTGCCAGCAGCGTGGGAGGGGGCTACGGTGAAGCTTTCTTT.

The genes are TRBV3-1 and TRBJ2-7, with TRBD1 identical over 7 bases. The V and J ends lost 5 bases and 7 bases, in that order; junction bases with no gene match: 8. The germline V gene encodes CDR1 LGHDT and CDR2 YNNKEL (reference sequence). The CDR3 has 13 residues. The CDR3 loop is CASSSGTVSEQYF. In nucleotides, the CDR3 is TGTGCCAGCAGCTCCGGGACAGTGAGTGAGCAGTACTTC.

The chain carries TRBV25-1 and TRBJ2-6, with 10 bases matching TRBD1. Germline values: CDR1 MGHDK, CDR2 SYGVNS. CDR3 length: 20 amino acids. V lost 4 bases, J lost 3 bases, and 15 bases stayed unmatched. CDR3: CASSASYGTGERSGANVLTF. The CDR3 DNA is TGTGCCAGCAGTGCCTCCTACGGGACAGGGGAACGTAGTGGGGCCAACGTCCTGACTTTC.

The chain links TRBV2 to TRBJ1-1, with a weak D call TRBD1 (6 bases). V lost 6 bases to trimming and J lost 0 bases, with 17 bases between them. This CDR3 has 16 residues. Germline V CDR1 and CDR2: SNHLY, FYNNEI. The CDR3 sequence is CASSVEQGGLNTEAFF. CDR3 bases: TGTGCCAGCAGCGTAGAACAGGGAGGACTGAACACTGAAGCTTTCTTT.

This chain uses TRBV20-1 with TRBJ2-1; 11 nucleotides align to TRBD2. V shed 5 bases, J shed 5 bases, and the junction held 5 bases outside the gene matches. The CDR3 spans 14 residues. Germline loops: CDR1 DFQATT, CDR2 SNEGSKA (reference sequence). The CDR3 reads CSASETSGNNEQFF. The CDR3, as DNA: TGCAGTGCTTCTGAGACTAGCGGGAACAATGAGCAGTTCTTC.